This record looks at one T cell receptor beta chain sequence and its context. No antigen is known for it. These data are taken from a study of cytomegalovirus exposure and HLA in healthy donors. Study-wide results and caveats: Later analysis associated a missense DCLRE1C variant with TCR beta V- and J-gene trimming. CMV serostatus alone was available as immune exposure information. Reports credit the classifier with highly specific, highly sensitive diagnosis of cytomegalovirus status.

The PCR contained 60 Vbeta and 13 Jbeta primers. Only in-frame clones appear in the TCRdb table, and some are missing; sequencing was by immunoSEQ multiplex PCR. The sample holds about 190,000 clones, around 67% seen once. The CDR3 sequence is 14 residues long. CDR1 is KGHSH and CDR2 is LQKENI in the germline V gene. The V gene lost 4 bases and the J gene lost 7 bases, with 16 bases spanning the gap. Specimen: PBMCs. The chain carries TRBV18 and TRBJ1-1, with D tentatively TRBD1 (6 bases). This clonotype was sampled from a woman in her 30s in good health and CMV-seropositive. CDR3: CASSLQGISGEAFF. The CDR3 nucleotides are TGTGCCAGCTCACTCCAGGGGATTTCGGGTGAAGCTTTCTTT.